This TCR beta chain emerged from a study of T cell repertoires in cytomegalovirus infection. Study background: Public TCR beta signatures were indicative of both CMV infection and a matching HLA type. General observations from the study: Of the TCR beta families, the public ones yielded a cumulative frequency that identified carriers of CMV plus the relevant HLA. There were HLA-C-restricted CMV-specific TCR beta clonotypes dominating the ex vivo response.

To note about this clonotype: Its antigen is undetermined.

The ends were cut back, 4 bases at V and 4 bases at J, with 14 bases in the middle. CDR3 length: 15 residues. TCRdb recomputed calls from the reads with MiXCR, one row per CDR3 protein. The sample holds a few hundred thousand distinct CDR3 sequences, about 25% seen once. The sequencing sample was made of PBMCs. V gene TRBV23-1 combines with J gene TRBJ1-5; D is possibly TRBD1 (5 bases). TRBV23-1 counts as an open reading frame of uncertain function. The receptor's source is a human donor in good health (CMV status not recorded). Some clones in this sample may be carry-over from other donors' samples. CDR3 nucleotides: TGCGCCAGCAGTCGAGACGGGGGGAGGAATCAGCCCCAGCATTTT. Protein sequence: CASSRDGGRNQPQHF.